This T cell receptor (beta chain) was documented in a study of identifying expanded T cells in peripheral blood. Germline V gene sequence: CDR1 ENHRY, CDR2 SYGVKD. There are 13 residues in the CDR3. With 7 bases removed from V and 2 bases from J, the gap between germline ends came to 8 bases. Measured with immunoSEQ multiplex PCR; TCRdb has only the in-frame clones, and not every one. The table has approximately 120,000 clones, about 87% seen once. J is TRBJ2-2 and V is TRBV10-3, with D uncertain. Material for sequencing was blood. This clonotype originated in a person aged 18-69 years in good health. The CDR3 coding sequence is TGTGCCATCACGGGTGGAAACACCGGGGAGCTGTTTTTT. This sequence encodes CAITGGNTGELFF.